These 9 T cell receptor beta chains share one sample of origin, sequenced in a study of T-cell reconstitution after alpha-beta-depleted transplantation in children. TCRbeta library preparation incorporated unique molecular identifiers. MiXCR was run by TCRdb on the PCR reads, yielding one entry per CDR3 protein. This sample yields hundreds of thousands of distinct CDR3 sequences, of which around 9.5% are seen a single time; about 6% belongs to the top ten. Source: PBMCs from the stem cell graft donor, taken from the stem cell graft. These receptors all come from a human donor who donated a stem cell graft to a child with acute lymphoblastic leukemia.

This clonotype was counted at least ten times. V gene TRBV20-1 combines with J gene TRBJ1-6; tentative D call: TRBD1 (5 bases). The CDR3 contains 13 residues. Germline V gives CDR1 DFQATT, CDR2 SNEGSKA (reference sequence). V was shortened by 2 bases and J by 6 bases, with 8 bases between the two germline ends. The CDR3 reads CSARQGANSPLHF. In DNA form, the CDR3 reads TGCAGTGCTAGACAGGGAGCTAATTCACCCCTCCACTTT.

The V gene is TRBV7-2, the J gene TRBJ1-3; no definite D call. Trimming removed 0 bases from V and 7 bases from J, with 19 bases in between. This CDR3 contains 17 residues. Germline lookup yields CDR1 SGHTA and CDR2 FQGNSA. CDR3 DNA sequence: TGTGCCAGCAGCTTAGCCCAGGTTCCTCAATTTGGGAACACCATATATTTT. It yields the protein CASSLAQVPQFGNTIYF.

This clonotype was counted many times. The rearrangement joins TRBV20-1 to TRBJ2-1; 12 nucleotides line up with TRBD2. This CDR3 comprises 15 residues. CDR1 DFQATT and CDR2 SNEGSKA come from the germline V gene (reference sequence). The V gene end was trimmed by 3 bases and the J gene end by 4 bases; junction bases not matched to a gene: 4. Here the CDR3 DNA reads TGCAGTGCTAGGGAGCTAGCGGGGGGGTACAATGAGCAGTTCTTC. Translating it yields CSARELAGGYNEQFF.

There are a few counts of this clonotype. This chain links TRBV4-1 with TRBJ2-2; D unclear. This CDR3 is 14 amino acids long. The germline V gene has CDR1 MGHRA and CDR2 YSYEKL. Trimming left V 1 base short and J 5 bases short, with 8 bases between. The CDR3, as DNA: TGCGCCAGCAGCCAAGGGCAGGCGACCGGGGAGCTGTTTTTT. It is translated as CASSQGQATGELFF.

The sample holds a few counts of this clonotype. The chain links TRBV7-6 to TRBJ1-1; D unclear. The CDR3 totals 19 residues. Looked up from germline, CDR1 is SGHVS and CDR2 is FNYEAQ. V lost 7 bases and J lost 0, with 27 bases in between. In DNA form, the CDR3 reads TGTGCCAGCATCGAAACGAAAAAGGACCCCACGGGTATGAACACTGAAGCTTTCTTT. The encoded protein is CASIETKKDPTGMNTEAFF.

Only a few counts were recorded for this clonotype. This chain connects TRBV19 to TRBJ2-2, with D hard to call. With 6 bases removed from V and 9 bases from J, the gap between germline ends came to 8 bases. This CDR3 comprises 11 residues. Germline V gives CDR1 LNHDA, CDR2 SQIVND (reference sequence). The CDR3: CASSVLRELFF. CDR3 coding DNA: TGTGCCAGTAGCGTACTCCGGGAGCTGTTTTTT.

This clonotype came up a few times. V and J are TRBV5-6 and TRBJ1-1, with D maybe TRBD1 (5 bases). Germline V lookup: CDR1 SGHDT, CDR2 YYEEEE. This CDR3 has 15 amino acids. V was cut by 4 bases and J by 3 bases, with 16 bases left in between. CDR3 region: CASSPDGQGHTEAFF. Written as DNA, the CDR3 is TGTGCCAGCAGCCCCGACGGGCAGGGACACACTGAAGCTTTCTTT.

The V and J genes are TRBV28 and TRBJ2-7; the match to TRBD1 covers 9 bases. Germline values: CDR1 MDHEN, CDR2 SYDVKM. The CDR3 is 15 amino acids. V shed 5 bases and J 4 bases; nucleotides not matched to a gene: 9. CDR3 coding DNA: TGTGCCAGCAGTGGGGTACAGGGGGCGCAGTACGAGCAGTACTTC. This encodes CASSGVQGAQYEQYF.

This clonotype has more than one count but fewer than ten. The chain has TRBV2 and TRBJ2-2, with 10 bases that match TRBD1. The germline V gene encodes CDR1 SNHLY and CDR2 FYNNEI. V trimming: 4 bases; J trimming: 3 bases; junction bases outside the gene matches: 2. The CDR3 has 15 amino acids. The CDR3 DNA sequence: TGTGCCAGCAGTGGACAGGGGGCTGACACCGGGGAGCTGTTTTTT. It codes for CASSGQGADTGELFF.